This T cell receptor (beta chain) was identified in a study of cytomegalovirus exposure and HLA in healthy donors. As for the study in general: One earlier analysis, a look at around 170 million T cells, found fewer than 140 million unique TCR beta sequences. The study's findings and limits: The study flagged 150 to 200 TCR beta chains as cytomegalovirus-associated.

V lost 5 bases to trimming and J lost 2 bases; unmatched junction nucleotides: 6. CDR1 is MGHRA and CDR2 is YSYEKL in the germline V gene. CDR3 size: 17 residues. Regarding this clone: Antigen unknown.

The primer mix had 60 Vbeta and 13 Jbeta primers. The protocol was immunoSEQ multiplex PCR, while the TCRdb copy is restricted to in-frame clones and leaves out a portion. The table has around 160,000 clones, approximately 79% seen once. The V gene is TRBV4-1, the J gene TRBJ2-2, with 12 bases that match TRBD2. The sequence was collected from a woman between 40 and 50 years old in good health and CMV-seropositive. Sequenced sample: PBMCs. The CDR3 DNA reads as TGCGCCAGCAGCGTCGGGACTAGCGGGCCCAACACCGGGGAGCTGTTTTTT. Protein product: CASSVGTSGPNTGELFF.